The TCR beta chain described here comes from a study of Graves' ophthalmopathy and Graves' hyperthyroidism (dated by TCRdb to about 2018). About the study as a whole: Peripheral blood was collected at initial diagnosis, before any treatment. The study used signatures of the TCR beta repertoire to tell Graves' ophthalmopathy apart from Graves' hyperthyroidism and to predict which patients would progress to ophthalmopathy. In total, some 140 blood samples were TCR-sequenced: roughly 45 ophthalmopathy, over 70 hyperthyroidism and some 17 hyperthyroidism-to-ophthalmopathy patients. To explore V-J signatures distinguishing ophthalmopathy from hyperthyroidism, a discovery set of around 97 patients (about 43 ophthalmopathy, about 57 stable hyperthyroidism) was enrolled. An independent validation cohort comprised around 20 hyperthyroidism patients and 15 to 17 patients who later progressed from hyperthyroidism to ophthalmopathy. In roughly 6 hyperthyroidism patients, the T-cell repertoire of thyroid tissue was compared with the T-cell repertoire of blood. Following sample collection, hyperthyroidism patients were given methimazole at a starting dose of 30 mg daily, and ophthalmopathy patients were given high-dose intravenous methylprednisolone. The 100 discovery patients were randomly split 7:3 into training and test sets.

A patient counted as having stable hyperthyroidism if there was no progression to ophthalmopathy within 18 months of follow-up. Patients with hyperthyroidism were aged 18 to 65 years, had been newly diagnosed, and had a disease duration of less than 2 months. Anyone with other autoimmune diseases, uncontrolled infections, pregnancy or lactation was excluded from the study. Diagnosis was based on clinical symptoms, serum thyroxine, TRAb, thyroid ultrasound and orbital computed tomography. Using Ficoll-Paque density gradient centrifugation, PBMCs were isolated from 10 ml of fresh peripheral blood. Total RNA was extracted using Trizol reagent, and RNA quality was checked on an Agilent 2100 Bioanalyzer. This clonotype was recorded a few times. Its specific antigen is unknown. Qualities for individual bases were not recorded, and no much larger clone is one base off. TCR beta CDR3 regions were amplified from RNA transcripts for repertoire sequencing. HTBI primers and the Qiagen OneStep RT-PCR kit were used in a first-round RT-PCR, which was followed by a second-round multiplex PCR, size selection and purification. Sequencing of the libraries was carried out on an Illumina HiSeq2000 in paired-end mode with 100 bp reads. Under the source paper's analysis protocol: Reads were processed with SOAPnuke, discarding reads with adapters, uncalled bases, mean Phred below 15, or no exact constant-primer or identifier match. COPE v1.2.5 was used to merge high-quality paired reads. Each unique nucleotide sequence was defined as a clonotype, and clonotypes were aligned to IMGT TRB V, D and J references with MiTCR v1.1. The analysis was limited to V-J combinations with a frequency above 0.0001, which together covered more than 98% of repertoires. A TCR clonal expansion and chaos score per V-J combination was defined as the ratio of F50 clonal expansion to chaos observed in the TCRdist matrix. Welch's t-statistics and random forest were used to reduce features to about a dozen V-J combinations, which were fed into a naive Bayes classifier. Thyroid-blood repertoire similarity was quantified with the Morisita-Horn index. TCRdb's own reprocessing of the public reads used fastp at Q25 and MiXCR and kept productive beta chains. Each CDR3 protein gets just one entry, which takes the most common genes and DNA from the rows behind it. TCRdb's processing, not the authors' own work, is the source of the V and J calls. The sample yields roughly 380,000 distinct CDR3 sequences; roughly 15% were counted once. The leading ten clones occupy roughly 7% of the sample.

Results and caveats for the whole study, not just this receptor: In validation, the model predicted ophthalmopathy progression with 55% to 71% sensitivity and approximately 72% specificity; 12 predicted patients were CT-confirmed with GO in a median of 6.5 months. In cross-validation, the 13-signature model distinguished ophthalmopathy from stable hyperthyroidism with 85% to 90% sensitivity and around 82% specificity, and in the test set the corresponding values were about 80% and 75%. No statistical method was used to predetermine the sample size, and group allocation was not hidden from the investigators. Most expanded thyroid clonotypes with a frequency above 0.001 also appeared in blood, which suggests that blood repertoires may reflect the immune response in the thyroid.

Per the germline V gene, MNHNS is the CDR1 and SASEGT is the CDR2. The CDR3 runs 14 amino acids, cysteine and phenylalanine included. This entry keeps only the CDR3 DNA: 42 bases, framed from base 1. Ends trimmed: V by 8 bases, J by 4 bases; bases unmatched to a gene: 7. The specimen sequenced was peripheral blood. The chain is made from TRBV6-1 and TRBJ2-7, with TRBD1 matching 11 junction bases. This receptor was obtained from a woman under 30 with stable Graves' hyperthyroidism. Donor details come from another sample of the same person, matched by shared clones. The encoded CDR3 is CASFTGTGGYEQYF. The nucleotides read TGTGCCAGCTTTACCGGGACAGGGGGATACGAGCAGTACTTC.